The rows below give T cell receptor beta chains drawn from one sample of a study of blood T cell repertoires in COVID-19. Sequencing used immunoSEQ multiplex PCR; TCRdb keeps in-frame clones, though not all of them. The data hold a few hundred thousand clones, with around 84% observed a single time. The specimen sequenced was PBMCs or T cells enriched from blood (not recorded which). The receptors shown here come from a woman aged 45-65 years who had recovered from COVID-19. The CDR3 runs from the conserved cysteine through the conserved F or W. The D gene is left open where the match is weak. Clone size, where shown, is once, few, many, or a class for clones that have expanded.

v_call	d_call	clone_size	j_call	cdr3_aa	cdr3_nt
TRBV5-4	TRBD2	NA	TRBJ2-1	CASSLPGTSGKYNEQFF	TGTGCCAGCAGCTTACCCGGGACTAGCGGAAAGTACAATGAGCAGTTCTTC
TRBV5-4	NA	NA	TRBJ2-1	CASSFPRVGSHNEQFF	TGTGCCAGCAGCTTTCCCCGGGTGGGGAGCCACAATGAGCAGTTCTTC
TRBV28	NA	few	TRBJ2-4	CASSRLAKNIQYF	TGTGCCAGTTCGAGATTAGCCAAAAACATTCAGTACTTC
TRBV7-2	NA	NA	TRBJ2-3	CASSFLGRTDTQYF	TGTGCCAGCAGCTTTTTGGGGCGCACAGATACGCAGTATTTT
TRBV18	TRBD2	NA	TRBJ2-5	CASSQLAGAGETQYF	TGTGCCAGCTCACAGCTAGCGGGAGCGGGGGAGACCCAGTACTTC
TRBV25-1	NA	NA	TRBJ1-4	CASSGYLTGREKLFF	TGTGCCAGCAGTGGATATTTAACAGGGCGTGAAAAACTGTTTTTT
TRBV29-1	TRBD2	NA	TRBJ2-7	CSVTGTSIYEQYF	TGCAGCGTTACCGGGACTAGTATATACGAGCAGTACTTC
TRBV28	TRBD1	NA	TRBJ1-2	CASTSATGTANYGYTF	TGTGCCAGCACCTCTGCGACCGGGACAGCTAACTATGGCTACACCTTC
TRBV6-2/TRBV6-3	NA	NA	TRBJ2-7	CASSYRDEQYF	TGTGCCAGCAGTTATAGAGATGAGCAGTACTTC
TRBV2	TRBD1	NA	TRBJ1-5	CASRGQGSFQPQHF	TGTGCCAGCAGGGGACAGGGGAGTTTTCAGCCCCAGCATTTT
TRBV6-1	NA	NA	TRBJ1-6	CASSESRTPHNSPLHF	TGTGCCAGCAGTGAATCAAGGACACCTCATAATTCACCCCTCCACTTT
TRBV11-2	NA	NA	TRBJ2-7	CASSSLRHRPYEQYF	TGTGCCAGCAGCTCTCTACGACACCGCCCCTACGAGCAGTACTTC
TRBV5-1	NA	NA	TRBJ2-5	CASSSDIAQETQYF	TGCGCCAGCAGCTCCGACATTGCGCAAGAGACCCAGTACTTC
TRBV11-1	TRBD1	NA	TRBJ1-1	CASSTDRGTEAFF	TGTGCCAGCAGCACGGACAGGGGAACTGAAGCTTTCTTT
TRBV9	NA	NA	TRBJ1-4	CASSPGGNEKLFF	TGTGCCAGCAGCCCGGGAGGAAATGAAAAACTGTTTTTT
TRBV5-1	TRBD2	NA	TRBJ2-7	CASIGLAGTLDEQYF	TGCGCCAGCATCGGACTAGCGGGCACACTTGACGAGCAGTACTTC
TRBV7-3	NA	NA	TRBJ1-1	CASSLMGGTEAFF	TGTGCCAGCAGCTTAATGGGGGGCACTGAAGCTTTCTTT
TRBV2	NA	once	TRBJ1-1	CASRAGGTEAFF	TGTGCCAGCAGAGCGGGGGGCACTGAAGCTTTCTTT
TRBV9	TRBD1	NA	TRBJ2-2	CASSAPGQPTTWNTGELFF	TGTGCCAGCAGCGCACCGGGACAGCCGACGACATGGAACACCGGGGAGCTGTTTTTT
TRBV25-1	NA	once	TRBJ2-7	CASRKPGQIEQYF	TGTGCCAGCAGAAAACCGGGACAAATCGAGCAGTACTTC
TRBV9	TRBD2	NA	TRBJ2-1	CASSTTTSGRAGEQFF	TGTGCCAGCAGCACGACGACTAGCGGGAGGGCCGGTGAGCAGTTCTTC
TRBV30	NA	NA	TRBJ1-6	CAWSKGRENSPLHF	TGTGCCTGGAGTAAGGGGAGGGAGAATTCACCCCTCCACTTT
TRBV4-1	TRBD2	once	TRBJ2-7	CASSRLAATLNEQYF	TGCGCCAGCAGCCGACTAGCTGCGACTCTCAACGAGCAGTACTTC
TRBV7-3	TRBD2	once	TRBJ2-2	CASSPRTSGPTGELFF	TGTGCCAGCAGCCCCCGGACTAGCGGCCCAACCGGGGAGCTGTTTTTT